Each of the 3 T cell receptor beta chains below was sequenced from the same sample in a study of OX40 agonist ivuxolimab in advanced cancers. Libraries were prepared by immunoSEQ multiplex PCR; TCRdb keeps only in-frame clonotypes and omits some of them. The data show under 30,000 clones, around 85% seen once. Sequenced material: CD4+ or CD8+ T cells sorted from blood, taken in a trial of the OX40 agonist ivuxolimab. Receptor source: an adult with an advanced solid tumor such as melanoma, head and neck, liver or kidney cancer.

The chain employs TRBV30 and TRBJ2-7; TRBD1 agrees at 7 bases. CDR1 GTSNPN and CDR2 SVGIG come from the germline V gene (reference sequence). Trimming took 4 bases from V and 1 from J; bases not matched to a gene: 7. The CDR3 runs 14 residues. Written as DNA, the CDR3 is TGTGCCTGGAAAAGGGACAGCGAATCCTACGAGCAGTACTTC. This translates into CAWKRDSESYEQYF.

The chain is built from TRBV7-8 and TRBJ2-7, with D possibly matching TRBD1 (6 bases). The germline V gene encodes CDR1 SGHVS and CDR2 FQNEAQ. V was trimmed by 4 bases and J by 0 bases, leaving 10 bases between them. The CDR3 totals 14 residues. CDR3 protein: CASSSNRVSYEQYF. CDR3 DNA: TGTGCCAGCAGCTCGAACAGGGTCTCCTACGAGCAGTACTTC.

The chain is built from TRBV9 and TRBJ2-7, with D uncertain. The CDR3 consists of 15 residues. In germline, CDR1 is SGDLS, CDR2 YYNGEE. The V gene lost 0 bases and the J gene lost 3 bases, with 13 bases spanning the gap. The chain's CDR3 is CASSVGDVQLYEQYF. The DNA for the CDR3 is TGTGCCAGCAGCGTAGGGGATGTGCAGCTCTACGAGCAGTACTTC.